This record looks at one TCR beta chain sequence and its context. The clone's antigen remains unknown. The sample holds no much larger clone one base away, and base qualities are not on file. The meaning of the sample's treatment or condition label: allogeneic hematopoietic cell transplantation with graft depleted of TCRalphabeta T cells and CD19 B cells. The transplant recipients were children given TCRalphabeta/CD19-depleted allogeneic hematopoietic cell grafts. The sample is drawn from a study of T-cell reconstitution after alpha-beta-depleted transplantation in children (dated by TCRdb to 2016 to 2017). A note on the overall study: Using TCR repertoire profiling, the study quantitatively followed how T-cell immune reconstitution unfolded in children after TCRalphabeta/CD19-depleted allogeneic hematopoietic cell transplantation. Broader findings and caveats from the paper: The apparently early alphabetaT-cell count recovery about two months after transplant was reportedly dependent on only several hundred rapidly expanded clones derived from non-depleted graft cells. The high TCRbeta diversity at day 60 in some patients was ascribed to recipient T cells and intrathymic progenitors that had survived conditioning. The frequencies of hyperexpanded clones fell over the following months, and after one year, T-cell counts and TCRbeta diversity were mostly attributed to newly produced T cells.

Library prep was done by PCR. For sequencing, an Illumina HiSeq 2500 was employed. TCR libraries were prepared with molecular barcoding, using unique molecular identifiers to normalize TCRbeta repertoire quantification. TCRdb ran its own pipeline on the public reads, namely fastp trimming at Q25 and MiXCR clone calling, and kept in-frame beta chains. Every CDR3 protein is listed once, alongside the most common genes and DNA of its rows. Across this sample there are 700,000 to 950,000 distinct CDR3 sequences, with about 16% seen only once. The ten largest make up approximately 5% of the sample. The CDR3 numbers 20 residues from cysteine through phenylalanine. The only DNA kept is the CDR3, 60 bases in frame from the first base. CDR1 and CDR2 are read off the germline V gene as SNHLY and FYNNEI. Ends trimmed: V by 3 bases, J by 3 bases; bases unmatched to a gene: 14.

This receptor was obtained from a male patient between 10 and 17 years old who had a stem cell transplant for acute lymphoblastic leukemia, so the T cells may come from the graft donor. Recombination linked TRBV2 to TRBJ2-1, with 13 middle bases fitting TRBD2. Sample: PBMCs, mostly from graft donor cells, taken 360 days after TCRalphabeta/CD19-depleted stem cell transplant. CDR3 region: CASSDGTSGISWPSYNEQFF. The bases read TGTGCCAGCAGTGACGGGACTAGCGGGATATCCTGGCCTAGCTACAATGAGCAGTTCTTC.